The following is a T cell receptor (beta chain) sequence with its context. The target antigen is unknown. This sample was taken from a study of monozygotic twins with inflammatory bowel disease. Study-level findings and limits: None of the different T cell subtypes could be distinguished from one another. Differences in immunosuppressive treatment may have been a source of added variability in patient repertoires.

TCRdb reprocessed the 5' RACE reads and reports one entry per CDR3 protein, with no DNA. The sample totals approximately 160,000 distinct CDR3 sequences. The CDR3 length is 15 residues. Germline lookup yields CDR1 MNHEY and CDR2 SVGAGI. Staff drew a roughly 2.5 ml blood sample from each donor. No T cells were sorted before total RNA was taken from whole blood. The rearrangement links TRBV6-5 to TRBJ2-1. Sample: blood. This TCR derives from a human donor with ulcerative colitis or Crohn's disease, or a healthy co-twin of an affected twin (not recorded which). This CDR3 reads CASSYTGRPYNEQFF.